This T cell receptor (beta chain) came from a study of control samples from healthy donors and cancer patients. The assay was immunoSEQ multiplex PCR, and TCRdb's table has in-frame clones only and misses some. The table lists some 130,000 clones, roughly 92% of them singletons. V was pared by 2 bases and J by 3 bases, with 8 bases of the junction left unmatched. Germline V gene data show CDR1 as SGHKS and CDR2 as YYEKEE (reference sequence). The CDR3 consists of 16 residues. The V gene is TRBV5-5, the J gene TRBJ1-3; 7 bases map to TRBD1. Sequencing used blood. The receptor was derived from a man between 18 and 29 years old in good health. CDR3 sequence: CASSFYRGQVGNTIYF. The CDR3 DNA sequence: TGTGCCAGCAGCTTCTACCGCGGACAGGTTGGAAACACCATATATTTT. Complete variable domain (other parts from reference TRBV5-5 and TRBJ1-3): DAGVTQSPTHLIKTRGQQVTLRCSPISGHKSVSWYQQVLGQGPQFIFQYYEKEERGRGNFPDRFSARQFPNYSSELNVNALLLGDSALYLCASSFYRGQVGNTIYFGEGSWLTVV.